The T cell receptor beta chain described here comes from a study of siplizumab effects on memory and regulatory T cells. Points on this clone: Its antigen is undetermined.

The assay covered 95,000 to 100,000 TCR templates per sample. Data came from immunoSEQ multiplex PCR; TCRdb stores just in-frame clones and leaves some out. This sample has just over 60,000 clones, with roughly 78% found just once. Study outcomes and limitations: The suppressive capacity of proliferating Tregs from siplizumab cultures remained unconfirmed.

Germline loops: CDR1 SGHRS, CDR2 YFSETQ. V dropped 5 bases and J dropped 1 base, with 13 bases sitting between them. This CDR3 spans 15 amino acids. The sample comprised memory CD4+ T cells sorted from blood. The clonotype comes from a human donor in good health. The V call is TRBV5-1, the J call TRBJ2-1; D possibly corresponds to TRBD2 (6 bases). The CDR3 protein is CASSEGGRSYNEQFF. CDR3 nucleotides: TGCGCCAGCAGTGAGGGAGGTCGTTCCTACAATGAGCAGTTCTTC.